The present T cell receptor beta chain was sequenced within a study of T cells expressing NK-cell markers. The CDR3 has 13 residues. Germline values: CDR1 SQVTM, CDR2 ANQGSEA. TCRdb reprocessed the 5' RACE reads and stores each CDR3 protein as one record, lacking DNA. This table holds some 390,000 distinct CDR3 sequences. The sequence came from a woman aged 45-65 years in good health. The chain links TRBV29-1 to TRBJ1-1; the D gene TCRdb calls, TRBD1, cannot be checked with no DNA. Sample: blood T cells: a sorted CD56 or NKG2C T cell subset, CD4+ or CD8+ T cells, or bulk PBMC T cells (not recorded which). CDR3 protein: CSVRSGADTEAFF.